The rows below give T cell receptor beta chains drawn from one sample of a study of cytomegalovirus exposure and HLA in healthy donors. Libraries were prepared by immunoSEQ multiplex PCR; TCRdb keeps only in-frame clonotypes and omits some of them. The sample has some 170,000 clones; around 75% are singletons. The sample taken for sequencing was PBMCs. The receptors stem from a man between 18 and 35 years old in good health and CMV-seropositive. The CDR3 runs from the conserved cysteine through the conserved F or W. A D gene is named only where the DNA matches it firmly. Expanded clones are given a class, and other clones once, few, many or no size at all.

size: -
V: TRBV5-4
J: TRBJ1-2
D: TRBD1
DNA: TGTGCCAGCAGCATAAAGGGGGCCAGCTATGGCTACACCTTC
CDR3: CASSIKGASYGYTF

size: -
V: TRBV5-6
J: TRBJ1-1
D: -
DNA: TGTGCCAGCAGCTCTTCGGACACCTTGAACACTGAAGCTTTCTTT
CDR3: CASSSSDTLNTEAFF

size: -
V: TRBV7-8
J: TRBJ2-3
D: TRBD1
DNA: TGTGCCAGCAGCACCAGACAGGGGGCGCAAGATACGCAGTATTTT
CDR3: CASSTRQGAQDTQYF

size: -
V: TRBV14
J: TRBJ2-3
D: TRBD2
DNA: TGTGCCAGCAGCCAAGTACTGGCGGGAGGGGAAGATACGCAGTATTTT
CDR3: CASSQVLAGGEDTQYF

size: -
V: TRBV7-2
J: TRBJ1-2
D: -
DNA: TGTGCCAGCAGCCCCCGGACAGATCCTAACTATGGCTACACCTTC
CDR3: CASSPRTDPNYGYTF

size: -
V: TRBV5-8
J: TRBJ1-4
D: -
DNA: TGTGCCAGCAGCTTGGCGGGGAGAGGGACTAATGAAAAACTGTTTTTT
CDR3: CASSLAGRGTNEKLFF

size: few
V: TRBV28
J: TRBJ1-5
D: TRBD1
DNA: TGTGCCAGCAGCTCCGGGACAGCCGGTAATCAGCCCCAGCATTTT
CDR3: CASSSGTAGNQPQHF

size: few
V: TRBV10-3
J: TRBJ1-2
D: TRBD1
DNA: TGTGCCGCATCAGGGGGCGCAGATTATGGCTACACCTTC
CDR3: CAASGGADYGYTF

size: few
V: TRBV7-9
J: TRBJ1-6
D: -
DNA: TGTGCCAGCAGCTTAGCGGGAGTTCTTTCACCCCTCCACTTT
CDR3: CASSLAGVLSPLHF

size: -
V: TRBV10-1
J: TRBJ2-1
D: -
DNA: TGCGCCAGTCTCGGGACAGAGCAGTTCTTC
CDR3: CASLGTEQFF

size: -
V: TRBV5-1
J: TRBJ1-2
D: TRBD1
DNA: TGCGCCAGCCGGACGGGACAGTCCTATGGCTACACCTTC
CDR3: CASRTGQSYGYTF

size: -
V: TRBV21-1
J: TRBJ1-2
D: -
DNA: TGTGCCAGCAGCAAAGTGTGCCAGGGGAACTATGGCTACACCTTC
CDR3: CASSKVCQGNYGYTF

size: -
V: TRBV6-5
J: TRBJ1-1
D: -
DNA: TGTGCCAGCTCCCGGGGGGGGCAGTACACTGAAGCTTTCTTT
CDR3: CASSRGGQYTEAFF

size: few
V: TRBV19
J: TRBJ1-2
D: -
DNA: TGTGCCAGTAGTATACCCCCCGGGGTCAGAAACTATGGCTACACCTTC
CDR3: CASSIPPGVRNYGYTF

size: few
V: TRBV27
J: TRBJ1-1
D: TRBD1
DNA: TGTGCCAGCATGGACAGGATGAACACTGAAGCTTTCTTT
CDR3: CASMDRMNTEAFF

size: -
V: TRBV6-1
J: TRBJ1-5
D: -
DNA: TGTGCCAGCAACGCAGGGGTCGCTCAGCCCCAGCATTTT
CDR3: CASNAGVAQPQHF

size: -
V: TRBV9
J: TRBJ2-5
D: TRBD2
DNA: TGTGCCAGCAGCACGGGACTAGCGGAAGAGACCCAGTACTTC
CDR3: CASSTGLAEETQYF

size: -
V: TRBV9
J: TRBJ2-5
D: TRBD2
DNA: TGTGCCAGCAGCGGGACTAGCGGGGGGGGTAAAGAGACCCAGTACTTC
CDR3: CASSGTSGGGKETQYF

size: -
V: TRBV4-1
J: TRBJ2-3
D: -
DNA: TGCGCCAGCAGCTTAGGGAATACAGGGTTGGGAGATACGCAGTATTTT
CDR3: CASSLGNTGLGDTQYF

size: -
V: TRBV9
J: TRBJ2-3
D: TRBD2
DNA: TGTGCCAGCAGCGTAGCGGCGGGAGGCGTCGCAGATACGCAGTATTTT
CDR3: CASSVAAGGVADTQYF

size: once
V: TRBV7-9
J: TRBJ2-3
D: -
DNA: TGTGCCAGCAGCTCACGACAGAGCACAGATACGCAGTATTTT
CDR3: CASSSRQSTDTQYF

size: -
V: TRBV5-5
J: TRBJ2-2
D: TRBD1
DNA: TGTGCCAGCAGCCCGGGACAGGGGGCCACCGGGGAGCTGTTTTTT
CDR3: CASSPGQGATGELFF

size: few
V: TRBV7-3
J: TRBJ2-3
D: -
DNA: TGTGCCAGCAGCTTATCTCCGGGGGGCCTGGATACGCAGTATTTT
CDR3: CASSLSPGGLDTQYF

size: -
V: TRBV6-5
J: TRBJ1-4
D: -
DNA: TGTGCCAGCAGTTACGGCGGGTTTGCAACTAATGAAAAACTGTTTTTT
CDR3: CASSYGGFATNEKLFF

size: -
V: TRBV2
J: TRBJ2-1
D: -
DNA: TGTGCCAGCAGTGAACTCCTCCCCTTGGGCAGGGGCGAGGGTAATGAGCAGTTCTTC
CDR3: CASSELLPLGRGEGNEQFF

size: -
V: TRBV29-1
J: TRBJ2-1
D: TRBD2
DNA: TGCAGCGTTGAAGCTAGCGGTTGGCTTAACAATGAGCAGTTCTTC
CDR3: CSVEASGWLNNEQFF

size: -
V: TRBV5-1
J: TRBJ1-6
D: -
DNA: TGCGCCAGCAGCGTATTAGGGGATTTAGGTTCACCCCTCCACTTT
CDR3: CASSVLGDLGSPLHF

size: few
V: TRBV4-2
J: TRBJ1-6
D: TRBD1
DNA: TGTGCCAGCAGCCTGGGACAGGGAAATTTGGATTCACCCCTCCACTTT
CDR3: CASSLGQGNLDSPLHF

size: -
V: TRBV5-5
J: TRBJ1-4
D: -
DNA: TGTGCCAGCAGCTATCAGGGTGCAGTGTTTTTT
CDR3: CASSYQGAVFF

size: -
V: TRBV10-3
J: TRBJ1-1
D: -
DNA: TGTGCCATCAGTGACGGCGGTTTGAACACTGAAGCTTTCTTT
CDR3: CAISDGGLNTEAFF

size: -
V: TRBV25-1
J: TRBJ1-1
D: -
DNA: TGTGCCAGCAGTGAATATGGCAGGGCGGAAGCTTTCTTT
CDR3: CASSEYGRAEAFF

size: -
V: TRBV5-1
J: TRBJ2-1
D: TRBD1
DNA: TGCGCCAGCAGCTCGACAGGGGGATGGAATGAGCAGTTCTTC
CDR3: CASSSTGGWNEQFF

size: -
V: TRBV6-1
J: TRBJ2-2
D: -
DNA: TGTGCCAGCAGAAAACAGGGAGATGGCGGGGAGCTGTTTTTT
CDR3: CASRKQGDGGELFF

size: -
V: TRBV9
J: TRBJ2-6
D: TRBD1
DNA: TGTGCCAGCAGCGCCACAGGGGCCGGGGCCAACGTCCTGACTTTC
CDR3: CASSATGAGANVLTF

size: once
V: TRBV5-4
J: TRBJ1-2
D: TRBD1
DNA: TGTGCCAGCAGCGCGGGACAGGGTGACTATGGCTACACCTTC
CDR3: CASSAGQGDYGYTF

size: -
V: TRBV7-6
J: TRBJ2-1
D: TRBD2
DNA: TGTGCCAGCAGCTTAGTGGAAGCGGGAGGGGAGCAGTTCTTC
CDR3: CASSLVEAGGEQFF

size: -
V: TRBV7-9
J: TRBJ1-6
D: TRBD1
DNA: TGTGCCAGCAGCTCGGGGACAGGAACGAATTCACCCCTCCACTTT
CDR3: CASSSGTGTNSPLHF

size: -
V: TRBV29-1
J: TRBJ2-3
D: TRBD2
DNA: TGCAGCGTTGCTAGCGGGGGTGGCACAGATACGCAGTATTTT
CDR3: CSVASGGGTDTQYF

size: -
V: TRBV9
J: TRBJ2-2
D: -
DNA: TGTGCCAGCAGCGCACTACAGGGCACGAACACCGGGGAGCTGTTTTTT
CDR3: CASSALQGTNTGELFF

size: -
V: TRBV28
J: TRBJ1-5
D: TRBD1
DNA: TGTGCCAGCAGTTTAACAGGGGGAGGGAATCAGCCCCAGCATTTT
CDR3: CASSLTGGGNQPQHF

size: -
V: TRBV5-1
J: TRBJ1-2
D: -
DNA: TGCGCCAGCAGCTTGGTGAAGGGGTCGAACTATGGCTACACCTTC
CDR3: CASSLVKGSNYGYTF

size: -
V: TRBV15
J: TRBJ2-1
D: -
DNA: TGTGCCACCAGCAGAGATTCTAATACTAAGTGGAATGAGCAGTTCTTC
CDR3: CATSRDSNTKWNEQFF

size: -
V: TRBV11-3
J: TRBJ2-5
D: TRBD2
DNA: TGTGCCAGCAGCTTAGGAGCTAGCGGGAGTCGGGAGACCCAGTACTTC
CDR3: CASSLGASGSRETQYF

size: -
V: TRBV19
J: TRBJ1-2
D: TRBD1
DNA: TGTGCCAGTAGTGGGGGGACAGGAGACTATGGCTACACCTTC
CDR3: CASSGGTGDYGYTF

size: -
V: TRBV5-1
J: TRBJ2-5
D: TRBD1
DNA: TGCGCCAGCAGCTTCGGACAGGGAAGGGAGACCCAGTACTTC
CDR3: CASSFGQGRETQYF

size: few
V: TRBV4-1
J: TRBJ1-1
D: TRBD1
DNA: TGCGCCAGCAGCCCTGGGACAGGGGGCCAGAACACTGAAGCTTTCTTT
CDR3: CASSPGTGGQNTEAFF

size: once
V: TRBV2
J: TRBJ2-5
D: TRBD1
DNA: TGTGCCAGCAGTGAAATGGGACAGGACCTTCAAGAGACCCAGTACTTC
CDR3: CASSEMGQDLQETQYF

size: -
V: TRBV7-9
J: TRBJ1-5
D: TRBD1
DNA: TGTGCCAGCAGCCGTAGGGACAGAACCAATCAGCCCCAGCATTTT
CDR3: CASSRRDRTNQPQHF

size: -
V: TRBV13
J: TRBJ1-3
D: -
DNA: TGTGCCAGCAGCCCACCTAAGCAGGGTCTCTCTGGAAACACCATATATTTT
CDR3: CASSPPKQGLSGNTIYF

size: -
V: TRBV27
J: TRBJ1-3
D: -
DNA: TGTGCCAGCAGTTTATCGGTGCGGCAGAGCTCTGGAAACACCATATATTTT
CDR3: CASSLSVRQSSGNTIYF

size: -
V: TRBV28
J: TRBJ2-5
D: TRBD1
DNA: TGTGCCAGCAGTTCGGGACAGCCCCCAGAGACCCAGTACTTC
CDR3: CASSSGQPPETQYF

size: -
V: TRBV10-1
J: TRBJ1-4
D: TRBD1
DNA: TGCGCCAGCAAAACCGGGACAGTTAATGAAAAACTGTTTTTT
CDR3: CASKTGTVNEKLFF

size: -
V: TRBV5-6
J: TRBJ1-4
D: TRBD1
DNA: TGTGCCAGCAGTCCCGGACAGGGAGATAATGAAAAACTGTTTTTT
CDR3: CASSPGQGDNEKLFF

size: -
V: TRBV15
J: TRBJ2-3
D: TRBD2
DNA: TGTGCCACCAGTCCCTCGGGAGGTAGGGAAGATACGCAGTATTTT
CDR3: CATSPSGGREDTQYF

size: -
V: TRBV30
J: TRBJ2-1
D: TRBD2
DNA: TGTGCCTGGAGTGGACTAGCATGGGGCAATGAGCAGTTCTTC
CDR3: CAWSGLAWGNEQFF

size: -
V: TRBV9
J: TRBJ2-3
D: TRBD2
DNA: TGTGCCAGCAGTGGGACTAGCGGACCCGGGGATACGCAGTATTTT
CDR3: CASSGTSGPGDTQYF

size: -
V: TRBV6-5
J: TRBJ1-4
D: -
DNA: TGTGCCAGCAGTTACGCGGGGGAACGAGAAAAACTGTTTTTT
CDR3: CASSYAGEREKLFF

size: once
V: TRBV21-1
J: TRBJ1-5
D: -
DNA: TGTGCCAGCAGCAACCCCCTTAGGACAGGCAATCAGCCCCAGCATTTT
CDR3: CASSNPLRTGNQPQHF

size: -
V: TRBV5-6
J: TRBJ1-2
D: -
DNA: TGTGCCAGCAGCTCCTCCACATCAGGGTGGTGGGTCTATGGCTACACCTTC
CDR3: CASSSSTSGWWVYGYTF